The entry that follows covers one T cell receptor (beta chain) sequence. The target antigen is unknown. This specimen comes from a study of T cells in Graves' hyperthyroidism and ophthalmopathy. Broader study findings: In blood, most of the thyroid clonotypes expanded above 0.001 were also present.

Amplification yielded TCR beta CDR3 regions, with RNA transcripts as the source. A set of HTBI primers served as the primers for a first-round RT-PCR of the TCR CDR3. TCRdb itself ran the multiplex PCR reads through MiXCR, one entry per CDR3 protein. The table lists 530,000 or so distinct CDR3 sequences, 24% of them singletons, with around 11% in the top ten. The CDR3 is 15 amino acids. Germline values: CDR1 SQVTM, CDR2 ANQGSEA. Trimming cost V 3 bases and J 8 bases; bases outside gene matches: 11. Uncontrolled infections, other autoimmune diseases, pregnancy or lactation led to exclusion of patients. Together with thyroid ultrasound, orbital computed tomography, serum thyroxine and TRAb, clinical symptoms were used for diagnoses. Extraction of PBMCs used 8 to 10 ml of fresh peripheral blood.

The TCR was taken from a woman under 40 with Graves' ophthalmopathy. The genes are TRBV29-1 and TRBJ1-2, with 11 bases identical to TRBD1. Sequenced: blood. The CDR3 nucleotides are TGCAGCGTTGATGCGGACAGGGGGCGGTCTAGGGGCTACACCTTC. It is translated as CSVDADRGRSRGYTF.